This T cell receptor beta chain was identified in a study of shared clonotypes between healthy human individuals. Details on this clone: Its antigen remains unknown.

Adult donors, all healthy and HIV-negative, had no recent acute infections or vaccinations. Findings and limits, study-wide: The study found roughly 5.3% of naive CD4 clonotypes shared across several donors. Naive subsets generally had larger estimated richness than memory subsets.

This CDR3 contains 11 residues. The V and J ends lost 8 bases and 6 bases, in that order; junction bases with no gene match: 3. Germline CDR1 is MNHNY and CDR2 is SVGAGI (reference sequence). Genomic DNA per cell subset filled all wells of several immunoSEQ plates. Here immunoSEQ multiplex PCR was the method, and the copy in TCRdb shows in-frame clones only, minus some. The sample includes approximately 2.1 million clones, just over 90% of them seen just once. The chain employs TRBV6-6 and TRBJ1-2; 7 positions agree with TRBD1. This sequence originates from a man aged 18 to 29 in good health. Some clones in this sample may be carry-over from other donors' samples. The sequencing input was naive CD4+ T cells from PBMCs. Subset here: CD45RA+ positively selected. The CDR3 here is CASGGQHGYTF. CDR3 nucleotides: TGTGCCAGCGGGGGACAGCATGGCTACACCTTC.